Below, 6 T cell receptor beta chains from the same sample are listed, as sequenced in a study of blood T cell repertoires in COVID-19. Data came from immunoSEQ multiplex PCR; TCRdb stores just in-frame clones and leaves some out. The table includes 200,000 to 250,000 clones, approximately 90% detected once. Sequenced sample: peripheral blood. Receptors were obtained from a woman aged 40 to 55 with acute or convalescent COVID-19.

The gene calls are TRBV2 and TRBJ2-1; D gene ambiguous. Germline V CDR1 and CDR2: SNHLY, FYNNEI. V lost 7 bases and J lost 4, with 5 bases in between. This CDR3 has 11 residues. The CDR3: CASTRYNEQFF. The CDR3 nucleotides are TGTGCCAGCACCAGATACAATGAGCAGTTCTTC. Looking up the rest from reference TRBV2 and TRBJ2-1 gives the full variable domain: EPEVTQTPSHQVTQMGQEVILRCVPISNHLYFYWYRQILGQKVEFLVSFYNNEISEKSEIFDDQFSVERPDGSNFTLKIRSTKLEDSAMYFCASTRYNEQFFGPGTRLTVL.

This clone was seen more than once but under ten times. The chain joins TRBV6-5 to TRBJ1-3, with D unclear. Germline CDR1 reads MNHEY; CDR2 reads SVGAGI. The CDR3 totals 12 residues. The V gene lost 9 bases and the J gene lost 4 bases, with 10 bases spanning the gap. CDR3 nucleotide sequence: TGTGCCAGTCAGACTTCGGGAAACACCATATATTTT. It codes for CASQTSGNTIYF.

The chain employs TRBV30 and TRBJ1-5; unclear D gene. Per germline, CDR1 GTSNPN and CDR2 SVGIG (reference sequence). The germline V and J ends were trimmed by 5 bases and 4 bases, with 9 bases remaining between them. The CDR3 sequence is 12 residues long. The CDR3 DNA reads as TGTGCCTGGGGGCGAGGGAATCAGCCCCAGCATTTT. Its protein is CAWGRGNQPQHF.

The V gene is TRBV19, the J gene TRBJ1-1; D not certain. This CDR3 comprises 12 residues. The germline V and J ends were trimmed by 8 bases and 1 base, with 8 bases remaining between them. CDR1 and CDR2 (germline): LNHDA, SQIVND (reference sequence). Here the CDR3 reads CASVGRNTEAFF. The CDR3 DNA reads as TGTGCCAGTGTCGGGAGGAACACTGAAGCTTTCTTT. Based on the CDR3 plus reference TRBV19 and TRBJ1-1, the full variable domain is DGGITQSPKYLFRKEGQNVTLSCEQNLNHDAMYWYRQDPGQGLRLIYYSQIVNDFQKGDIAEGYSVSREKKESFPLTVTSAQKNPTAFYLCASVGRNTEAFFGQGTRLTVV.

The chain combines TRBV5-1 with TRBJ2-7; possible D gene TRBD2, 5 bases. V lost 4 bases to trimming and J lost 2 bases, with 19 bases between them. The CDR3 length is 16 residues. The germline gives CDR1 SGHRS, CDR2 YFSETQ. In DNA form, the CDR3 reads TGCGCCAGCAGCCAAGAATCGGGGAGCCCCCCCTACGAGCAGTACGTC. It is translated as CASSQESGSPPYEQYV.

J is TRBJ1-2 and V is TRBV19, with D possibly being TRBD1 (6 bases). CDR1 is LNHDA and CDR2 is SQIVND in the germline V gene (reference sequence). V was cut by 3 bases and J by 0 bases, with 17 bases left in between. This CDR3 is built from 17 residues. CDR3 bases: TGTGCCAGTAGTATTAGCAGGGGCGCAGGGGCTAACTATGGCTACACCTTC. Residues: CASSISRGAGANYGYTF.